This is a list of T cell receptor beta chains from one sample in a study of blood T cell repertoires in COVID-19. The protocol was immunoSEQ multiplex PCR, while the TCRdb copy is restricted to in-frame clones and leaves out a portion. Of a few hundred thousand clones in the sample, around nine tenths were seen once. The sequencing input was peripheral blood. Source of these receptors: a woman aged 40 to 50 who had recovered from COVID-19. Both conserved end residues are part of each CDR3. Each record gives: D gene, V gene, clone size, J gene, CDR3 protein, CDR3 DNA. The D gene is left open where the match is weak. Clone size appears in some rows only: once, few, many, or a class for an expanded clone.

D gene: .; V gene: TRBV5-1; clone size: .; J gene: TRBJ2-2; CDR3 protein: CATNAGTEYTGELFF; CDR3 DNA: TGCGCCACCAACGCGGGGACAGAATACACCGGGGAGCTGTTTTTT
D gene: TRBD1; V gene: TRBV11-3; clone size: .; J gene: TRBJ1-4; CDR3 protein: CASSLGLGDRSNEKLFF; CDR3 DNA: TGTGCCAGCAGCCTGGGATTGGGGGACAGGTCTAATGAAAAACTGTTTTTT
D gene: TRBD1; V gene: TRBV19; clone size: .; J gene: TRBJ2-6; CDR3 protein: CASSISTGVKGANVLTF; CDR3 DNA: TGTGCCAGTAGTATCTCCACAGGGGTGAAAGGGGCCAACGTCCTGACTTTC
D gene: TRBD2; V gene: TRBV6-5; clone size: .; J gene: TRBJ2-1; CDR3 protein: CASSPEASGKGQFF; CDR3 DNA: TGTGCCAGCAGCCCCGAGGCTAGCGGGAAGGGGCAGTTCTTC
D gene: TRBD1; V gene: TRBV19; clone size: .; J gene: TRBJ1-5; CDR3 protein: CASSIEGQGRGYQPQHF; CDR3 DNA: TGTGCCAGTAGTATAGAGGGACAGGGCCGGGGTTATCAGCCCCAGCATTTT
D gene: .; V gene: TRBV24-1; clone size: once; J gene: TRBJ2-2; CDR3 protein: CATSDLDQEPRRSNAGELFF; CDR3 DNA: TGTGCCACCAGTGATTTGGACCAAGAGCCCCGCAGGTCGAACGCCGGGGAGCTGTTTTTT
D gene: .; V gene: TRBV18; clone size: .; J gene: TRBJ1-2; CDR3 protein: CASSPGAGAGYTF; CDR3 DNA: TGTGCCAGCTCACCAGGGGCGGGGGCTGGCTACACCTTC
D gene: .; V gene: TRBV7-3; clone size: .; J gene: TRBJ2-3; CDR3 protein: CASSLGLADTQYF; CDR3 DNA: TGTGCCAGCAGCTTAGGGCTTGCAGATACGCAGTATTTT
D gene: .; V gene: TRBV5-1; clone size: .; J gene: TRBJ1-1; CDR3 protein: CASSLAGVPGTEAFF; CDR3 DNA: TGCGCCAGCAGCTTGGCCGGGGTGCCGGGCACTGAAGCTTTCTTT
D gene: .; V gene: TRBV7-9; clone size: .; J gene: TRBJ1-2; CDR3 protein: CASLGQTTNYGYTF; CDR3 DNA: TGTGCCAGCCTTGGACAGACAACTAACTATGGCTACACCTTC
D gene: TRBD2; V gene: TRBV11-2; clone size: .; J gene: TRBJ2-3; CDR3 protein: CASSPLRAGGTDTQYF; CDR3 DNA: TGTGCCAGCAGCCCTCTGCGGGCGGGGGGCACGGATACGCAGTATTTT
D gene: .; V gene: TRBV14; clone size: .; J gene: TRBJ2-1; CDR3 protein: CASSQDLGDEQFF; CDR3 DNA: TGTGCCAGCAGCCAAGACCTCGGTGATGAGCAGTTCTTC
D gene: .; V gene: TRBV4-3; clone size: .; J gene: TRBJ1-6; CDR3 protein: CASSHGRGVGSPLHF; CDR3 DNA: TGCGCCAGCAGCCATGGGCGCGGGGTGGGTTCACCCCTCCACTTT
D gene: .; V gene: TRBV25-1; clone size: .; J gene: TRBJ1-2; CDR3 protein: CASSEQGPYGYTF; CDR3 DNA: TGTGCCAGCAGTGAACAGGGGCCCTATGGCTACACCTTC
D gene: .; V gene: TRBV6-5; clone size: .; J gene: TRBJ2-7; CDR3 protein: CASKTSYEQYF; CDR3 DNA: TGTGCCAGCAAGACTAGTTACGAGCAGTACTTC
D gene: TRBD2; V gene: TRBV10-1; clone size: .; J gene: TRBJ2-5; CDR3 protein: CASSESGLATPWNRETQYF; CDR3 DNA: TGCGCCAGCAGTGAGTCCGGACTAGCAACCCCTTGGAACAGAGAGACCCAGTACTTC
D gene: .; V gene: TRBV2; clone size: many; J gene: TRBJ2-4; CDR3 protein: CASSVREVAKNIQYF; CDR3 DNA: TGTGCCAGCAGTGTGAGGGAGGTGGCCAAAAACATTCAGTACTTC
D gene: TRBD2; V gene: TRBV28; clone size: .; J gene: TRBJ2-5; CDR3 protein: CASSPLTSGVQETQYF; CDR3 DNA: TGTGCCAGCAGCCCCCTGACTAGCGGGGTTCAAGAGACCCAGTACTTC
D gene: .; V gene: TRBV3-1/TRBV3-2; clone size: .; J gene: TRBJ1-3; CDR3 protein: CASSQEWPPRLWDTIYF; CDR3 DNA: TGTGCCAGCAGCCAAGAATGGCCGCCGAGACTCTGGGACACCATATATTTT
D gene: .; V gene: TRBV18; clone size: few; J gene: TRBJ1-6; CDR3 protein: CASSPGGTALHF; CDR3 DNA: TGTGCCAGCTCACCTGGGGGGACCGCCCTCCACTTT
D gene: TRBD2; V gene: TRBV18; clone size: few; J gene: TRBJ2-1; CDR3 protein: CASSQLPGLTHNEQFF; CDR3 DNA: TGTGCCAGCTCGCAACTACCGGGACTAACCCACAATGAGCAGTTCTTC
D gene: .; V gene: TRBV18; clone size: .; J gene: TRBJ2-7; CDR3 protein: CASSLNRQYEQYF; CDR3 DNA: TGTGCCAGCTCCCTTAACAGACAGTACGAGCAGTACTTC
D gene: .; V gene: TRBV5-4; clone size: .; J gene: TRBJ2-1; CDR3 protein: CASSLGGLDNNEQFF; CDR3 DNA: TGTGCCAGCAGCTTGGGGGGACTCGATAACAATGAGCAGTTCTTC
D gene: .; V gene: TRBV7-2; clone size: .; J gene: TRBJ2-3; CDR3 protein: CASSPGAGYTDTQYF; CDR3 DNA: TGTGCCAGCAGCCCCGGCGCGGGATACACAGATACGCAGTATTTT